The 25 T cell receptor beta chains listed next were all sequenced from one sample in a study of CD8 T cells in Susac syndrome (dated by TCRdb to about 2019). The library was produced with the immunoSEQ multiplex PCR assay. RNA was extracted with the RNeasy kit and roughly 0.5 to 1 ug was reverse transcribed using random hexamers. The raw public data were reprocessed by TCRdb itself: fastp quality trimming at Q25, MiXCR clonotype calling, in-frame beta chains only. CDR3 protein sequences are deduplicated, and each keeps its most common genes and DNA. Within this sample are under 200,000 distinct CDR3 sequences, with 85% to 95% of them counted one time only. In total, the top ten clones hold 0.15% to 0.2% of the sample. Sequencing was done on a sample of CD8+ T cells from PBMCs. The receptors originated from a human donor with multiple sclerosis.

CDR3 sequence (DNA): TGTGCCAGCAGCAGTGGGACTAGCGTGTCCCCAGATACGCAGTATTTT. Protein sequence: CASSSGTSVSPDTQYF. The V and J genes are TRBV5-6 and TRBJ2-3; 10 bases match TRBD2. The V gene's germline CDR1 is SGHDT and CDR2 YYEEEE. The CDR3 runs to 16 residues. V trimming: 4 bases; J trimming: 4 bases; junction bases outside the gene matches: 9.

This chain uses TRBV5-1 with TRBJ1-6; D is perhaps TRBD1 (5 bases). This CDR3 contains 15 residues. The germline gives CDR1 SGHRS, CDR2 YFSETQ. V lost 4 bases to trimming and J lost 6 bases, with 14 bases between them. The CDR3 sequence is CASSPTRQPNSPLHF. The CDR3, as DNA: TGCGCCAGCAGCCCAACACGACAGCCTAATTCACCCCTCCACTTT. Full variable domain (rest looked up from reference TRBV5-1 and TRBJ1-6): KAGVTQTPRYLIKTRGQQVTLSCSPISGHRSVSWYQQTPGQGLQFLFEYFSETQRNKGNFPGRFSGRQFSNSRSEMNVSTLELGDSALYLCASSPTRQPNSPLHFGNGTRLTVT.

The CDR3 here is CASSAGSGLPFF. Written as DNA, the CDR3 is TGTGCCAGCAGTGCCGGCTCGGGACTCCCCTTCTTC. The chain combines TRBV6-4 with TRBJ2-1, with a possible D match to TRBD2 (6 bases). Germline V gives CDR1 MRHNA, CDR2 SNTAGT. The V gene lost 4 bases and the J gene lost 16 bases, with 17 bases spanning the gap. The length of the CDR3 is 12 residues.

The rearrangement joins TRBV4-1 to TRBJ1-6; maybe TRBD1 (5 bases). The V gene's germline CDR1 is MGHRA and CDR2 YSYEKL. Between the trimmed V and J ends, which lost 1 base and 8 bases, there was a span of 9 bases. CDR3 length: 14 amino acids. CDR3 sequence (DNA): TGCGCCAGCAGCCAAGGGACGGGGGATTCACCCCTCCACTTT. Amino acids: CASSQGTGDSPLHF.

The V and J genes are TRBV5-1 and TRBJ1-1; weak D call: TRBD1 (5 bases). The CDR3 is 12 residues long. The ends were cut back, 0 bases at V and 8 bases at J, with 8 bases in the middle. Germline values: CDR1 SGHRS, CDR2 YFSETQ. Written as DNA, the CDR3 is TGCGCCAGCAGCTTGGACAGGAACGAAGCTTTCTTT. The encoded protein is CASSLDRNEAFF.

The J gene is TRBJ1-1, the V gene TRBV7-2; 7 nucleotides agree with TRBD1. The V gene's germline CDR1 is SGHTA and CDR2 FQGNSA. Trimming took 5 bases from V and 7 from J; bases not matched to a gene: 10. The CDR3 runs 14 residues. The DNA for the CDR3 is TGTGCCAGCAGCCCAAGGACAGGCAGACGTGAAGCTTTCTTT. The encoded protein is CASSPRTGRREAFF.

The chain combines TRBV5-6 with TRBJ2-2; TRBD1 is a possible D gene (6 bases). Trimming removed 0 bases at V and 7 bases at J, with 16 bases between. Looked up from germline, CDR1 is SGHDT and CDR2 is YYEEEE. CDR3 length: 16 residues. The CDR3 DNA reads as TGTGCCAGCAGCTTGGGGTTTCAGGGGCTGAGCGGGGAGCTGTTTTTT. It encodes CASSLGFQGLSGELFF.

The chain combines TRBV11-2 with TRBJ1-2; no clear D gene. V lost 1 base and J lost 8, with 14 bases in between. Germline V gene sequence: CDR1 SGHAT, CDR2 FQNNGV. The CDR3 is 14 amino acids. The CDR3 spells CASSLGPGLRGYTF. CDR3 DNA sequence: TGTGCCAGCAGCTTAGGACCCGGACTAAGAGGCTACACCTTC.

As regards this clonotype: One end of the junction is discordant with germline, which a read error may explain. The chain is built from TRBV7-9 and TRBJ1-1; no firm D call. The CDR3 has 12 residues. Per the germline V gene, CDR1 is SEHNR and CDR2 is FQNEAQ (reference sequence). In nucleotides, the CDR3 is TGTGCCAGCAGCGCGGAGAACGCTGAAGCTTTCTTT. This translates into CASSAENAEAFF. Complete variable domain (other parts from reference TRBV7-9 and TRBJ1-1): DTGVSQNPRHKITKRGQNVTFRCDPISEHNRLYWYRQTLGQGPEFLTYFQNEAQLEKSRLLSDRFSAERPKGSFSTLEIQRTEQGDSAMYLCASSAENAEAFFGQGTRLTVV.

Written as DNA, the CDR3 is TGTGCCAGCAGCTTGTGGACAGCTAACAATCAGCCCCAGCATTTT. Residues: CASSLWTANNQPQHF. The chain couples TRBV5-6 to TRBJ1-5; a weak D match, TRBD1 (6 bases). Germline-derived CDR1 and CDR2 are SGHDT and YYEEEE. Trimming left V 1 base short and J 3 bases short, with 11 bases between. The CDR3 covers 15 residues.

The CDR3 DNA is TGTGCCAGCAGTTTATACCGGACAGGGACTAGCACAGATACGCAGTATTTT. This encodes CASSLYRTGTSTDTQYF. The chain joins TRBV28 to TRBJ2-3, with 8 bases that match TRBD1. From germline, CDR1 is MDHEN and CDR2 SYDVKM. J gave up 0 bases and V 1 base, and 6 bases lay outside the gene matches. This CDR3 is built from 17 residues.

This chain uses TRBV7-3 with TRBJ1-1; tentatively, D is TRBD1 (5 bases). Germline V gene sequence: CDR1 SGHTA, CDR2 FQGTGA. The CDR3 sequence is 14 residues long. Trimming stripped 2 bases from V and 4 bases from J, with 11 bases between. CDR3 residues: CASSLSQAGTEAFF. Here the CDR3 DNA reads TGTGCCAGCAGCTTATCACAGGCGGGCACTGAAGCTTTCTTT.

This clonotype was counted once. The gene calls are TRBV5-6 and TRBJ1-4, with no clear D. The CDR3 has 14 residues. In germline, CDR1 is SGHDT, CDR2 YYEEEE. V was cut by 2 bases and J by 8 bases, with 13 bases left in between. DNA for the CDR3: TGTGCCAGCAGCTTAAAACTTGCCGGGGAAAAACTGTTTTTT. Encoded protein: CASSLKLAGEKLFF.

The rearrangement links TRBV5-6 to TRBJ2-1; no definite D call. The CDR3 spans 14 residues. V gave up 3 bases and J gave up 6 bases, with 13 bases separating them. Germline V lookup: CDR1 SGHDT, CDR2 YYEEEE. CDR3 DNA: TGTGCCAGCAGCTGGGCCCAACCACTCAATGAGCAGTTCTTC. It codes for CASSWAQPLNEQFF. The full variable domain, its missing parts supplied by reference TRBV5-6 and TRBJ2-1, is DAGVTQSPTHLIKTRGQQVTLRCSPKSGHDTVSWYQQALGQGPQFIFQYYEEEERQRGNFPDRFSGHQFPNYSSELNVNALLLGDSALYLCASSWAQPLNEQFFGPGTRLTVL.

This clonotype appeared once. The CDR3 sequence: CASASGVQQFF. CDR3 nucleotide sequence: TGTGCCAGTGCCTCGGGGGTTCAGCAGTTCTTC. The chain uses TRBV6-2 or TRBV6-3 and TRBJ2-1; D might be TRBD2 (6 bases). Germline CDR1 MNHEY, CDR2 SVGEGT. The CDR3 consists of 11 residues. Between the trimmed V and J ends, which lost 9 bases and 11 bases, there was a span of 14 bases.

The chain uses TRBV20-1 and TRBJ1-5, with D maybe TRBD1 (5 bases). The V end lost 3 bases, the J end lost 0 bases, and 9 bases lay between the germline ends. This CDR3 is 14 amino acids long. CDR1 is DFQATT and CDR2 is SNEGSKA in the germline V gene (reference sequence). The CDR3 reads CSARETVSNQPQHF. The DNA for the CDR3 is TGCAGTGCTAGGGAGACAGTTAGCAATCAGCCCCAGCATTTT.

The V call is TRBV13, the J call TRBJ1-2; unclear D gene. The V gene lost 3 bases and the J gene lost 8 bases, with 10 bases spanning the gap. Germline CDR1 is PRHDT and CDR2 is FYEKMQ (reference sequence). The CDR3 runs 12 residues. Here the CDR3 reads CASSLEGGGYTF. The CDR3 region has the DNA TGTGCCAGCAGCTTGGAGGGTGGCGGCTACACCTTC.

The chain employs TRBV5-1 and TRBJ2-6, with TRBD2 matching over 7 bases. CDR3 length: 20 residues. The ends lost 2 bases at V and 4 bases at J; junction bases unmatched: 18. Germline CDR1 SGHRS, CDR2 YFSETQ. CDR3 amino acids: CASSFPIQTSNGAGANVLTF. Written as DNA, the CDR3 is TGCGCCAGCAGCTTCCCAATTCAGACTAGCAATGGGGCCGGGGCCAACGTCCTGACTTTC. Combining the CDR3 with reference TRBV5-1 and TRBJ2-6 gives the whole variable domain KAGVTQTPRYLIKTRGQQVTLSCSPISGHRSVSWYQQTPGQGLQFLFEYFSETQRNKGNFPGRFSGRQFSNSRSEMNVSTLELGDSALYLCASSFPIQTSNGAGANVLTFGAGSRLTVL.

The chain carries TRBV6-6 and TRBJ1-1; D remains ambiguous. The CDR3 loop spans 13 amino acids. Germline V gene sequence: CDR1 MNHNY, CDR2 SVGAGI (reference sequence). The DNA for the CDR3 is TGTGCGGCGAAGGTGGGCTTGAACACTGAAGCTTTCTTT. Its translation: CAAKVGLNTEAFF.

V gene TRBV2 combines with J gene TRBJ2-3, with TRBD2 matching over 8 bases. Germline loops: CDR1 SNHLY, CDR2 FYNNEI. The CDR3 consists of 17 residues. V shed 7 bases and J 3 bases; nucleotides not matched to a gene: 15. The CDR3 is CASTEGLGLGGTDTQYF. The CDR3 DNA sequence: TGTGCCAGCACCGAGGGATTGGGACTAGGGGGGACAGATACGCAGTATTTT.

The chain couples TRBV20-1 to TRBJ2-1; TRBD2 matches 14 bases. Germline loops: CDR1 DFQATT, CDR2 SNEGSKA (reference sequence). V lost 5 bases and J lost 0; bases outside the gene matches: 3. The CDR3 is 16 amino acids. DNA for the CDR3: TGCAGTGCTGGGACTAGCGGGGGCAGCTCCTACAATGAGCAGTTCTTC. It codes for CSAGTSGGSSYNEQFF.

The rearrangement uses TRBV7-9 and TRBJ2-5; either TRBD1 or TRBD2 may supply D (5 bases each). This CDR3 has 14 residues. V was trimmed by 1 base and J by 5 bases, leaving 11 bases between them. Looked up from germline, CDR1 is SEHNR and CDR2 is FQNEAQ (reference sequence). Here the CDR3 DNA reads TGTGCCAGCAGCTTAGGAGGGACCCGTGAGACCCAGTACTTC. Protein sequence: CASSLGGTRETQYF.

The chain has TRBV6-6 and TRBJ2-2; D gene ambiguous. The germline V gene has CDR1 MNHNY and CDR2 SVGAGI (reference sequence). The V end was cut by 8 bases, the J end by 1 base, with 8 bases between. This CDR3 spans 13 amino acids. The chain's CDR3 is CASLMGNTGELFF. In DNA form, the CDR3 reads TGTGCCAGCCTAATGGGGAACACCGGGGAGCTGTTTTTT.

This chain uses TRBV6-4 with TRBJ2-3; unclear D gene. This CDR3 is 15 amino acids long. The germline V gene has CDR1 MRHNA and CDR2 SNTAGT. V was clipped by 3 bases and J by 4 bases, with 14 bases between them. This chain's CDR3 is CASSEGPRSADTQYF. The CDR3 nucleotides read TGTGCCAGCAGTGAAGGACCACGTTCGGCAGATACGCAGTATTTT.

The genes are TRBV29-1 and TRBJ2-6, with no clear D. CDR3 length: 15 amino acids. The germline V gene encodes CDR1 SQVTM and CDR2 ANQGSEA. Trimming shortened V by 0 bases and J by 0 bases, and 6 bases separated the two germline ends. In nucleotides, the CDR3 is TGCAGCGTTGAAGAGCTCATCTCTGGGGCCAACGTCCTGACTTTC. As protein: CSVEELISGANVLTF.